The next 21 T cell receptor beta chains were all read from a single sample in a study of CD8 T cells in Susac syndrome. An amount of RNA that ranged from roughly 0.45 to 1 ug was reverse transcribed with random hexamers. One entry per CDR3 protein results from TCRdb running MiXCR on the immunoSEQ multiplex PCR reads. Of about 300,000 distinct CDR3 sequences listed, 92% are singletons. Sequences were obtained from CD4+ T cells from PBMCs. The receptor source for this set is a human donor with multiple sclerosis.

The J gene is TRBJ1-5, the V gene TRBV20-1, with 7 bases matching TRBD1. The CDR3 consists of 15 residues. Trimming removed 2 bases from V and 3 bases from J; junction bases left unmatched: 7. Germline assignment: CDR1 DFQATT and CDR2 SNEGSKA (reference sequence). Here the CDR3 reads CSARKGQAYNQPQHF. The CDR3 coding sequence is TGCAGTGCTAGAAAAGGACAGGCATACAATCAGCCCCAGCATTTT.

The genes are TRBV12-3 or TRBV12-4 and TRBJ2-5; D tentatively fits TRBD1 or TRBD2 (5 bases each). The CDR3 runs to 14 residues. Trimming stripped 4 bases from V and 5 bases from J, with 14 bases between. DNA for the CDR3: TGTGCCAGCAGTTCGGGGACCGCTTACGAGACCCAGTACTTC. Translating it yields CASSSGTAYETQYF.

The chain has TRBV12-3 or TRBV12-4 and TRBJ1-1; a possible D gene is TRBD1 (6 bases). V was trimmed by 6 bases and J by 4 bases, leaving 12 bases between them. The CDR3 is 13 residues long. The CDR3 spells CASRPGQSTEAFF. The CDR3 DNA sequence: TGTGCCAGCAGGCCCGGACAGAGCACTGAAGCTTTCTTT.

This sequence joins TRBV29-1 and TRBJ1-1; D unresolved. CDR1 and CDR2 (germline): SQVTM, ANQGSEA. V lost 8 bases to trimming and J lost 6 bases, with 16 bases between them. The CDR3 runs to 12 residues. The CDR3 DNA sequence: TGCAGCACAAGGACCGCTTCGGCTGAAGCTTTCTTT. This encodes CSTRTASAEAFF.

This chain joins TRBV30 and TRBJ2-3; D ambiguous. The germline gives CDR1 GTSNPN, CDR2 SVGIG (reference sequence). Deletions cut 3 bases from V and 1 base from J, with 5 bases between. CDR3 length: 12 amino acids. CDR3 loop: CAWSRGTDTQYF. CDR3 nucleotide sequence: TGTGCCTGGAGCCGGGGCACAGATACGCAGTATTTT. The variable domain in full, completed from reference TRBV30 and TRBJ2-3, reads SQTIHQWPATLVQPVGSPLSLECTVEGTSNPNLYWYRQAAGRGLQLLFYSVGIGQISSEVPQNLSASRPQDRQFILSSKKLLLSDSGFYLCAWSRGTDTQYFGPGTRLTVL.

The chain is built from TRBV20-1 and TRBJ2-5, with 7 bases identical to TRBD2. CDR1 is DFQATT and CDR2 is SNEGSKA in the germline V gene (reference sequence). J lost 4 bases, V lost 4 bases, and 15 bases had no gene match. The CDR3 is 16 residues long. In DNA, the CDR3 is TGCAGTGCTATTAACCGGAGGGGAGGGCCGGGAGAGACCCAGTACTTC. This translates into CSAINRRGGPGETQYF.

This chain uses TRBV19 with TRBJ2-5, with 10 bases identical to TRBD1. The CDR3 extends over 13 amino acids. V shed 5 bases and J 5 bases; nucleotides not matched to a gene: 2. The germline V gene encodes CDR1 LNHDA and CDR2 SQIVND (reference sequence). The CDR3 is CASSEDRGETQYF. The CDR3 DNA sequence: TGTGCCAGTAGTGAGGACAGGGGGGAGACCCAGTACTTC.

V is TRBV18 and J is TRBJ2-7; no clear D. In germline, CDR1 is KGHSH, CDR2 LQKENI. This CDR3 comprises 12 residues. The V end lost 3 bases, the J end lost 4 bases, and 7 bases lay between the germline ends. Written as DNA, the CDR3 is TGTGCCAGCTCACCTGGTAGATACGAGCAGTACTTC. Protein sequence: CASSPGRYEQYF.

This chain joins TRBV5-1 and TRBJ1-1; D gene ambiguous. Germline CDR1 reads SGHRS; CDR2 reads YFSETQ. V dropped 2 bases and J dropped 7 bases, with 12 bases sitting between them. This CDR3 spans 13 amino acids. The CDR3 region has the DNA TGCGCCAGCAGCTTCGGCGTACTCAGTGAAGCTTTCTTT. This translates into CASSFGVLSEAFF.

The count of this clonotype is one. The chain has TRBV20-1 and TRBJ1-4, with no clear D. V was clipped by 2 bases and J by 2 bases, with 12 bases between them. CDR3 length: 15 amino acids. Germline V gene lookup returns CDR1 DFQATT and CDR2 SNEGSKA (reference sequence). The CDR3 nucleotides read TGCAGTGCTAGATTGGCAGCCTCCACTAATGAAAAACTGTTTTTT. It is translated as CSARLAASTNEKLFF.

V gene TRBV6-2 or TRBV6-3 combines with J gene TRBJ2-5; 7 bases are shared with TRBD1. The germline V gene has CDR1 MNHEY and CDR2 SVGEGT. V dropped 6 bases and J dropped 1; count of bases not matched to a gene: 8. The CDR3 is 15 amino acids. The DNA of the CDR3 is TGTGCCAGCAGCCCCCTCGGACAGGTCCAAGAGACCCAGTACTTC. Its translation is CASSPLGQVQETQYF.

The rearrangement uses TRBV27 and TRBJ1-2, with TRBD1 matching over 7 bases. The CDR3 is 15 amino acids. The ends lost 8 bases at V and 0 bases at J; junction bases unmatched: 9. CDR1 and CDR2 (germline): MNHEY, SMNVEV (reference sequence). Written as DNA, the CDR3 is TGTGCCAGCCGGTATAGGACAGGAGCTAACTATGGCTACACCTTC. It translates to CASRYRTGANYGYTF.

This chain links TRBV10-2 with TRBJ1-2, with a tentative D call TRBD1 (5 bases). In germline, CDR1 is WSHSY, CDR2 SAAADI. This CDR3 spans 13 amino acids. V lost 8 bases and J 6 bases, leaving 16 bases between the germline ends. The CDR3 DNA reads TGCGCCAGCGGGGCTCTTGCGGGCCATGGCTACACCTTC. Its protein is CASGALAGHGYTF.

The V gene is TRBV11-2, the J gene TRBJ1-1; possible D gene TRBD1, 6 bases. V dropped 3 bases and J dropped 0 bases, with 14 bases sitting between them. Germline assignment: CDR1 SGHAT and CDR2 FQNNGV. There are 16 residues in the CDR3. The chain's CDR3 is CASSFQGTRMNTEAFF. The CDR3 bases are TGTGCCAGCAGCTTTCAGGGGACCCGTATGAACACTGAAGCTTTCTTT. The whole variable domain, filled in from reference TRBV11-2 and TRBJ1-1, reads EAGVAQSPRYKIIEKRQSVAFWCNPISGHATLYWYQQILGQGPKLLIQFQNNGVVDDSQLPKDRFSAERLKGVDSTLKIQPAKLEDSAVYLCASSFQGTRMNTEAFFGQGTRLTVV.

The V gene is TRBV7-2, the J gene TRBJ1-5; possible D gene TRBD1, 5 bases. V was shortened by 4 bases and J by 6 bases, with 16 bases between the two germline ends. Germline CDR1 is SGHTA and CDR2 is FQGNSA. The CDR3 totals 15 residues. In DNA, the CDR3 is TGTGCCAGCAGCTCCCAAATGGGGGTAGGTCAGCCCCAGCATTTT. This gives the protein CASSSQMGVGQPQHF. Drawing the rest from reference TRBV7-2 and TRBJ1-5, the complete variable domain is GAGVSQSPSNKVTEKGKDVELRCDPISGHTALYWYRQSLGQGLEFLIYFQGNSAPDKSGLPSDRFSAERTGGSVSTLTIQRTQQEDSAVYLCASSSQMGVGQPQHFGDGTRLSIL.

The genes are TRBV7-9 and TRBJ2-3; TRBD2 is a possible D gene (5 bases). Germline lookup yields CDR1 SEHNR and CDR2 FQNEAQ (reference sequence). CDR3 length: 17 amino acids. V was clipped by 8 bases and J by 0 bases, with 21 bases between them. The chain's CDR3 is CASPPRRGSPSTDTQYF. CDR3 bases: TGTGCCAGCCCTCCCCGTCGGGGTTCCCCTAGCACAGATACGCAGTATTTT.

V and J are TRBV25-1 and TRBJ2-2, with D possibly being TRBD1 (5 bases). Germline loops: CDR1 MGHDK, CDR2 SYGVNS. The CDR3 totals 16 residues. V was cut by 1 base and J by 0 bases, with 9 bases left in between. For the CDR3, the DNA is TGTGCCAGCAGTGAATTGGGGCGCACGAACACCGGGGAGCTGTTTTTT. This sequence encodes CASSELGRTNTGELFF.

V usage is TRBV4-2 and J usage is TRBJ2-5; 11 nucleotides agree with TRBD1. With 1 base clipped from V and 1 base from J, the junction kept 5 bases outside the gene matches. The germline CDR1 and CDR2 sequences are LGHNA and YNFKEQ. The CDR3 is 17 residues long. CDR3 DNA: TGTGCCAGCAGCCAAGGACGGGACAGGGGGATCCAAGAGACCCAGTACTTC. It translates to CASSQGRDRGIQETQYF.

This clonotype was seen more than once but under ten times. The chain combines TRBV29-1 with TRBJ2-5; D is tentatively TRBD1 or TRBD2 (6 bases each). The CDR3 is 12 amino acids. Trimming stripped 7 bases from V and 5 bases from J, with 14 bases between. From germline, CDR1 is SQVTM and CDR2 ANQGSEA. This CDR3 reads CSGGQGRETQYF. CDR3 coding DNA: TGCAGCGGTGGTCAGGGGAGGGAGACCCAGTACTTC.

The rearrangement uses TRBV5-1 and TRBJ2-7; possibly TRBD2 for D (6 bases). Looked up from germline, CDR1 is SGHRS and CDR2 is YFSETQ. Trimming left V 3 bases short and J 2 bases short, with 9 bases between. The CDR3 totals 13 residues. CDR3 sequence (DNA): TGCGCCAGCAGCTCGGAGGGACCCTACGAGCAGTACTTC. Translation: CASSSEGPYEQYF. Combining the CDR3 with reference TRBV5-1 and TRBJ2-7 gives the whole variable domain KAGVTQTPRYLIKTRGQQVTLSCSPISGHRSVSWYQQTPGQGLQFLFEYFSETQRNKGNFPGRFSGRQFSNSRSEMNVSTLELGDSALYLCASSSEGPYEQYFGPGTRLTVT.

This chain joins TRBV6-6 and TRBJ1-2; D is uncertain. Deletions cut 7 bases from V and 8 bases from J, with 20 bases between. The CDR3 extends over 14 amino acids. Germline V lookup: CDR1 MNHNY, CDR2 SVGAGI (reference sequence). The CDR3 is CASIPADGLWGYTF. The CDR3 DNA is TGTGCCAGCATCCCGGCGGATGGGCTATGGGGCTACACCTTC.